This T cell receptor (beta chain) was identified during a study of blood T cells in healthy people across ages. With V trimmed by 5 bases and J by 4 bases, 10 bases remained unmatched. The CDR3 totals 16 residues. The germline V gene encodes CDR1 SEHNR and CDR2 FQNEAQ (reference sequence). A few counts support this clonotype. PCR was performed a second time for about 7 to 12 cycles using a sample-barcoded 5' primer and a J-beta primer mix. TCRdb ran MiXCR on the 5' RACE reads and lists one entry per CDR3 protein. The table lists some 1.6 million distinct CDR3 sequences, around 35% of them singletons. This sequence originates from a woman in her twenties or thirties in good health. The chain combines TRBV7-9 with TRBJ2-3, with 9 bases identical to TRBD1. The sequencing input was blood. The CDR3 reads CASSDHPGQGADTQYF. The CDR3 nucleotides read TGTGCCAGCAGCGATCATCCGGGACAGGGCGCAGATACGCAGTATTTT.